This T cell receptor beta chain was documented in a study of blood T cell repertoires in COVID-19 (TCRdb year 2020). At the level of the whole study: Samples from collaborators originated in the United States, Italy and Spain and spanned both the acute and convalescent phases of COVID-19. Deeply sampled blood TCRbeta repertoires from subjects exposed to, actively infected with, or recovered from COVID-19 were included in the dataset. A de-identified subject ID, COVID-19 status, age in years and sex were almost always included in the sample metadata. Where available, HLA class I and class II types were taken from metadata supplied by the sample provider and were not determined by assay-based typing. The repertoires were released in a freely available public database meant as a resource for research on the immune response to SARS-CoV-2. The samples were drawn from two sources: the first 160 participants of the ongoing ImmuneRACE study, and fewer than 1,500 subjects contributed by 6 global collaborators. The material from the prospective study consisted of cDNA or gDNA derived from T cells, B-cell-depleted T cells, or PBMCs.

At one collaborating source in Seattle, patients were enrolled during active infection and were followed longitudinally through the course of disease. The collaborating institutions used their own protocols to collect whole blood in K2EDTA tubes. For TCRbeta analysis, collaborators shipped samples in one of three forms: frozen whole blood, isolated PBMCs, or DNA extracted from either of those sample types. The immunoSEQ Assay, a bias-controlled multiplex PCR, was used to amplify TCRbeta CDR3 regions from genomic DNA. Under the source paper's analysis protocol: Within the assay, amplification of reference gene primers was used to estimate how many nucleated cells each sample contained. Sequence reads were collapsed and filtered to measure the absolute abundance of every unique TCRbeta CDR3 rearrangement. Productive Simpson clonality was computed per sample as the square root of Simpson's diversity index over productive rearrangements. The immuneACCESS repertoire file appears here via TCRdb, limited to in-frame rearrangements. These files lack a portion of the clones; in checked studies, under half of the deficit traces to unresolved V genes, and the cause of the others is not known. V and J calls plus clone size are reproduced from that table; the DNA served to infer D and trimming. The sample table records some 390,000 clones; over 75% of these occur just once. The top ten clones comprise 1.5% to 1.8% of the sample.

Sequences MDHEN (CDR1) and SYDVKM (CDR2) are obtained from the germline V gene. Trimming at the junction amounts to 3 bases on V and 5 bases on J, and the germline ends lie 8 bases apart. From cysteine to phenylalanine, the CDR3 is 13 amino acids long. CDR3 DNA is the only sequence kept; it has 39 bases, read in frame from the first base. Here is what the overall study found, with its caveats: How much clinical and demographic metadata was included differed by source and by participant, and the metadata was provided uncurated.

About this clone: The clone's antigen remains unknown. One base away there is no much larger clone; base qualities are not given.

The chain links TRBV28 with TRBJ1-5; the D gene lacks a confident call. This receptor was identified in a woman in her thirties or forties with COVID-19, enrolled during active disease. The material sequenced was peripheral blood. For the CDR3, the sequence is CASSFGVYQPQHF. The DNA sequence follows: TGTGCCAGCAGTTTCGGGGTGTATCAGCCCCAGCATTTT.